A single sample is the source of the 10 T cell receptor beta chains below, sequenced in a study of response to subunit inactivated influenza vaccine. TCRdb re-analysed the RT-PCR reads in MiXCR, keeping a single row per CDR3 protein. The table shows around 790,000 distinct CDR3 sequences, with about 20% occurring only once. Source: PBMCs from blood, taken roughly 5 days after vaccination. The receptors shown here come from a man aged 45-65 years who received an inactivated influenza vaccine.

The chain recombines TRBV5-6 with TRBJ1-1; D is uncertain. Trimming shortened V by 3 bases and J by 6 bases, and 6 bases separated the two germline ends. Germline CDR1 is SGHDT and CDR2 is YYEEEE. The CDR3 sequence is 11 residues long. The DNA for the CDR3 is TGTGCCAGCAGCTCCATCTCTGAAGCTTTCTTT. Amino acids: CASSSISEAFF.

The V call is TRBV30, the J call TRBJ2-1, with D perhaps matching TRBD1 or TRBD2 (5 bases each). The germline V and J ends were trimmed by 3 bases and 10 bases, with 16 bases remaining between them. The CDR3 consists of 13 residues. Germline CDR1 reads GTSNPN; CDR2 reads SVGIG (reference sequence). CDR3 bases: TGTGCCTGGAGCGGTTCCCTGGGGGTCGAGCAGTTCTTC. It specifies CAWSGSLGVEQFF. Full variable domain (missing parts from reference TRBV30 and TRBJ2-1): SQTIHQWPATLVQPVGSPLSLECTVEGTSNPNLYWYRQAAGRGLQLLFYSVGIGQISSEVPQNLSASRPQDRQFILSSKKLLLSDSGFYLCAWSGSLGVEQFFGPGTRLTVL.

This clonotype was recorded a few times. This chain uses TRBV7-9 with TRBJ2-5; 7 positions agree with TRBD2. The CDR3 has 14 amino acids. V gave up 3 bases and J gave up 2 bases; unmatched junction bases: 3. Per the germline V gene, CDR1 is SEHNR and CDR2 is FQNEAQ (reference sequence). The CDR3 reads CASSLAGEQETQYF. The CDR3 bases are TGTGCCAGCAGCTTGGCGGGGGAGCAAGAGACCCAGTACTTC. The variable domain in full, with the rest retrieved from reference TRBV7-9 and TRBJ2-5, is DTGVSQNPRHKITKRGQNVTFRCDPISEHNRLYWYRQTLGQGPEFLTYFQNEAQLEKSRLLSDRFSAERPKGSFSTLEIQRTEQGDSAMYLCASSLAGEQETQYFGPGTRLLVL.

This chain links TRBV20-1 with TRBJ1-3; D gene ambiguous. From germline, CDR1 is DFQATT and CDR2 SNEGSKA (reference sequence). This CDR3 has 11 residues. Trimming took 6 bases from V and 4 from J, leaving 7 bases between them. CDR3 region: CSATFGNTIYF. The CDR3 DNA is TGCAGTGCCACGTTCGGAAACACCATATATTTT.

The sample holds a few counts of this clonotype. This sequence joins TRBV7-8 and TRBJ2-7; 12 nucleotides line up with TRBD1. This CDR3 comprises 16 residues. J was trimmed by 6 bases and V by 3 bases; bases with no gene match: 9. CDR1 is SGHVS, CDR2 FQNEAQ, per germline. CDR3 DNA: TGTGCCAGCAGCTTGGGGACAGGGGGCCAAAAGATCGAGCAGTACTTC. It codes for CASSLGTGGQKIEQYF.

The chain carries TRBV18 and TRBJ1-6, with TRBD1 identical over 10 bases. Germline V gives CDR1 KGHSH, CDR2 LQKENI. The CDR3 is 16 residues long. The V gene end was trimmed by 2 bases and the J gene end by 7 bases; junction bases not matched to a gene: 5. The chain's CDR3 is CASSPSGTGVNSPLHF. CDR3 in DNA: TGTGCCAGCTCACCATCCGGGACAGGGGTCAATTCACCCCTCCACTTT.

This rearrangement joins TRBV7-6 to TRBJ2-5; D call uncertain. V was cut by 5 bases and J by 5 bases, with 9 bases left in between. The CDR3 sequence is 12 residues long. In germline, CDR1 is SGHVS, CDR2 FNYEAQ. CDR3 amino acids: CASSHNEETQYF. In DNA, the CDR3 is TGTGCCAGCAGCCACAACGAGGAGACCCAGTACTTC.

The table lists this clonotype with a few counts. The rearrangement links TRBV6-6 to TRBJ1-2; D uncertain. The ends were cut back, 4 bases at V and 0 bases at J, with 9 bases in the middle. CDR3 size: 14 residues. The germline V gene encodes CDR1 MNHNY and CDR2 SVGAGI (reference sequence). The DNA of the CDR3 is TGTGCCAGCAGTTCGGGCGTAGCTAACTATGGCTACACCTTC. This encodes CASSSGVANYGYTF.

This clonotype has ten or more counts. This chain connects TRBV10-3 to TRBJ2-7, with 14 positions matching TRBD2. V trimming: 6 bases; J trimming: 5 bases; junction bases outside the gene matches: 9. Germline-derived CDR1 and CDR2 are ENHRY and SYGVKD. The CDR3 extends over 16 amino acids. The CDR3 nucleotides read TGTGCCATCAGCTCCGGGACTAGCGGGAGCTTCCACGAGCAGTACTTC. Protein: CAISSGTSGSFHEQYF.

This clonotype was observed a few times. The V call is TRBV3-1, the J call TRBJ2-1; 7 bases are a match to TRBD2. The V gene's germline CDR1 is LGHDT and CDR2 YNNKEL (reference sequence). V was clipped by 3 bases and J by 7 bases; unmatched bases: 12. The CDR3 consists of 16 residues. CDR3 sequence reads: CASSHFSGTKGNEQFF. The CDR3 DNA follows: TGTGCCAGCAGCCATTTCTCCGGGACTAAGGGTAATGAGCAGTTCTTC.